These T cell receptor beta chains were read from a single sample in a study of blood T cell repertoires in COVID-19. Clones were sequenced by immunoSEQ multiplex PCR, and TCRdb holds only the in-frame ones, with some missing. The sample lists roughly 200,000 clones, 75% to 90% occurring once. The sample comprised peripheral blood. These TCRs come from an elderly woman with COVID-19, enrolled during active disease. Both conserved end residues are part of each CDR3. Each record gives: V gene, J gene, D gene, clone size, CDR3 protein, CDR3 DNA. A D gene is named only where the DNA matches it firmly. The size of a clone is reported for some rows only, either as once, few or many, or as a class for expanded clones.

V gene: TRBV4-2; J gene: TRBJ2-1; D gene: TRBD2; clone size: -; CDR3 protein: CASSQVLAGDNEQFF; CDR3 DNA: TGTGCCAGCAGCCAAGTACTAGCGGGGGACAATGAGCAGTTCTTC
V gene: TRBV7-2; J gene: TRBJ2-7; D gene: TRBD2; clone size: few; CDR3 protein: CASSGGLAGHEQYF; CDR3 DNA: TGTGCCAGCAGCGGGGGACTAGCAGGCCACGAGCAGTACTTC
V gene: TRBV7-8; J gene: TRBJ2-5; D gene: TRBD2; clone size: -; CDR3 protein: CASSPSRGRGETQYF; CDR3 DNA: TGTGCCAGCAGCCCCTCTCGCGGGAGGGGGGAGACCCAGTACTTC
V gene: TRBV28; J gene: TRBJ1-1; D gene: -; clone size: -; CDR3 protein: CASRSGGGSSYTEAFF; CDR3 DNA: TGTGCCAGCAGGAGCGGGGGCGGATCTAGTTACACTGAAGCTTTCTTT
V gene: TRBV11-2; J gene: TRBJ1-2; D gene: TRBD1; clone size: -; CDR3 protein: CASSFDRAGGGYTF; CDR3 DNA: TGTGCCAGCAGCTTCGACAGGGCGGGCGGTGGCTACACCTTC
V gene: TRBV6-5; J gene: TRBJ1-2; D gene: -; clone size: -; CDR3 protein: CASSYRGGANRYGYTF; CDR3 DNA: TGTGCCAGCAGTTACCGCGGGGGAGCAAACCGCTATGGCTACACCTTC
V gene: TRBV5-1; J gene: TRBJ2-1; D gene: TRBD2; clone size: -; CDR3 protein: CASSLGGGSLNEQFF; CDR3 DNA: TGCGCCAGCAGTTTAGGCGGGGGATCCCTCAATGAGCAGTTCTTC
V gene: TRBV20-1; J gene: TRBJ2-2; D gene: TRBD2; clone size: -; CDR3 protein: CSASLAGGPAAGELFF; CDR3 DNA: TGCAGTGCTAGTCTAGCGGGCGGTCCGGCCGCCGGGGAGCTGTTTTTT
V gene: TRBV15; J gene: TRBJ2-2; D gene: -; clone size: -; CDR3 protein: CATSRDVVNTGELFF; CDR3 DNA: TGTGCCACCAGCAGAGATGTAGTGAACACCGGGGAGCTGTTTTTT
V gene: TRBV28; J gene: TRBJ2-5; D gene: TRBD2; clone size: -; CDR3 protein: CASGSGSYQETQYF; CDR3 DNA: TGTGCCAGTGGTAGCGGGAGCTATCAAGAGACCCAGTACTTC
V gene: TRBV6-1; J gene: TRBJ2-2; D gene: -; clone size: -; CDR3 protein: CASSVRGTPGTGELFF; CDR3 DNA: TGTGCCAGCAGTGTAAGGGGTACCCCAGGGACCGGGGAGCTGTTTTTT
V gene: TRBV28; J gene: TRBJ1-2; D gene: TRBD1; clone size: -; CDR3 protein: CASSSRDRKGYTF; CDR3 DNA: TGTGCCAGCAGTTCCCGGGACAGGAAAGGCTACACCTTC
V gene: TRBV7-2; J gene: TRBJ1-2; D gene: -; clone size: -; CDR3 protein: CASSPLWQGKEGYTF; CDR3 DNA: TGTGCCAGCAGCCCCTTATGGCAGGGAAAAGAGGGCTACACCTTC
V gene: TRBV19; J gene: TRBJ1-1; D gene: TRBD1; clone size: -; CDR3 protein: CASSLGQGGVNTEAFF; CDR3 DNA: TGTGCCAGTAGTCTCGGACAGGGAGGGGTGAACACTGAAGCTTTCTTT
V gene: TRBV15; J gene: TRBJ1-5; D gene: -; clone size: -; CDR3 protein: CATSRGRGDQPQHF; CDR3 DNA: TGTGCCACCAGCCGGGGGAGGGGAGATCAGCCCCAGCATTTT
V gene: TRBV27; J gene: TRBJ2-7; D gene: TRBD1; clone size: few; CDR3 protein: CASSLFVGTGAGEQYF; CDR3 DNA: TGTGCCAGCAGTTTATTCGTCGGGACAGGGGCGGGAGAGCAGTACTTC
V gene: TRBV10-1; J gene: TRBJ2-1; D gene: TRBD2; clone size: -; CDR3 protein: CASLPQGSGEPTYNEQFF; CDR3 DNA: TGCGCCAGCCTCCCCCAGGGCAGCGGGGAGCCTACCTACAATGAGCAGTTCTTC
V gene: TRBV6-2/TRBV6-3; J gene: TRBJ1-1; D gene: -; clone size: -; CDR3 protein: CASSSRGANTEAFF; CDR3 DNA: TGTGCCAGCAGTTCCCGTGGAGCGAACACTGAAGCTTTCTTT
V gene: TRBV5-4; J gene: TRBJ2-5; D gene: TRBD2; clone size: -; CDR3 protein: CASSFSNGGAETQYF; CDR3 DNA: TGTGCCAGCAGCTTCTCGAACGGGGGGGCGGAGACCCAGTACTTC
V gene: TRBV6-5; J gene: TRBJ1-4; D gene: -; clone size: -; CDR3 protein: CASSSSSGSNEKLFF; CDR3 DNA: TGTGCCAGCAGTTCTTCATCCGGGTCTAATGAAAAACTGTTTTTT